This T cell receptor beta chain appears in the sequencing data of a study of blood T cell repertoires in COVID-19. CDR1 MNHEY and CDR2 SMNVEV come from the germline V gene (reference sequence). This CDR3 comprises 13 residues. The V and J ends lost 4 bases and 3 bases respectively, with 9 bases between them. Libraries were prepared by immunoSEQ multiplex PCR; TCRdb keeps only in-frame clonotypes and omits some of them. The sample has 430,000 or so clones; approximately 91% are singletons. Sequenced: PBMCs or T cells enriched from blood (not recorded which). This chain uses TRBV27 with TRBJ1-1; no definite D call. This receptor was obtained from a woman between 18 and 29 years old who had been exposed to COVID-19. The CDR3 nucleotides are TGTGCCAGCAGTTCCCCCCCCTACACTGAAGCTTTCTTT. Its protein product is CASSSPPYTEAFF.